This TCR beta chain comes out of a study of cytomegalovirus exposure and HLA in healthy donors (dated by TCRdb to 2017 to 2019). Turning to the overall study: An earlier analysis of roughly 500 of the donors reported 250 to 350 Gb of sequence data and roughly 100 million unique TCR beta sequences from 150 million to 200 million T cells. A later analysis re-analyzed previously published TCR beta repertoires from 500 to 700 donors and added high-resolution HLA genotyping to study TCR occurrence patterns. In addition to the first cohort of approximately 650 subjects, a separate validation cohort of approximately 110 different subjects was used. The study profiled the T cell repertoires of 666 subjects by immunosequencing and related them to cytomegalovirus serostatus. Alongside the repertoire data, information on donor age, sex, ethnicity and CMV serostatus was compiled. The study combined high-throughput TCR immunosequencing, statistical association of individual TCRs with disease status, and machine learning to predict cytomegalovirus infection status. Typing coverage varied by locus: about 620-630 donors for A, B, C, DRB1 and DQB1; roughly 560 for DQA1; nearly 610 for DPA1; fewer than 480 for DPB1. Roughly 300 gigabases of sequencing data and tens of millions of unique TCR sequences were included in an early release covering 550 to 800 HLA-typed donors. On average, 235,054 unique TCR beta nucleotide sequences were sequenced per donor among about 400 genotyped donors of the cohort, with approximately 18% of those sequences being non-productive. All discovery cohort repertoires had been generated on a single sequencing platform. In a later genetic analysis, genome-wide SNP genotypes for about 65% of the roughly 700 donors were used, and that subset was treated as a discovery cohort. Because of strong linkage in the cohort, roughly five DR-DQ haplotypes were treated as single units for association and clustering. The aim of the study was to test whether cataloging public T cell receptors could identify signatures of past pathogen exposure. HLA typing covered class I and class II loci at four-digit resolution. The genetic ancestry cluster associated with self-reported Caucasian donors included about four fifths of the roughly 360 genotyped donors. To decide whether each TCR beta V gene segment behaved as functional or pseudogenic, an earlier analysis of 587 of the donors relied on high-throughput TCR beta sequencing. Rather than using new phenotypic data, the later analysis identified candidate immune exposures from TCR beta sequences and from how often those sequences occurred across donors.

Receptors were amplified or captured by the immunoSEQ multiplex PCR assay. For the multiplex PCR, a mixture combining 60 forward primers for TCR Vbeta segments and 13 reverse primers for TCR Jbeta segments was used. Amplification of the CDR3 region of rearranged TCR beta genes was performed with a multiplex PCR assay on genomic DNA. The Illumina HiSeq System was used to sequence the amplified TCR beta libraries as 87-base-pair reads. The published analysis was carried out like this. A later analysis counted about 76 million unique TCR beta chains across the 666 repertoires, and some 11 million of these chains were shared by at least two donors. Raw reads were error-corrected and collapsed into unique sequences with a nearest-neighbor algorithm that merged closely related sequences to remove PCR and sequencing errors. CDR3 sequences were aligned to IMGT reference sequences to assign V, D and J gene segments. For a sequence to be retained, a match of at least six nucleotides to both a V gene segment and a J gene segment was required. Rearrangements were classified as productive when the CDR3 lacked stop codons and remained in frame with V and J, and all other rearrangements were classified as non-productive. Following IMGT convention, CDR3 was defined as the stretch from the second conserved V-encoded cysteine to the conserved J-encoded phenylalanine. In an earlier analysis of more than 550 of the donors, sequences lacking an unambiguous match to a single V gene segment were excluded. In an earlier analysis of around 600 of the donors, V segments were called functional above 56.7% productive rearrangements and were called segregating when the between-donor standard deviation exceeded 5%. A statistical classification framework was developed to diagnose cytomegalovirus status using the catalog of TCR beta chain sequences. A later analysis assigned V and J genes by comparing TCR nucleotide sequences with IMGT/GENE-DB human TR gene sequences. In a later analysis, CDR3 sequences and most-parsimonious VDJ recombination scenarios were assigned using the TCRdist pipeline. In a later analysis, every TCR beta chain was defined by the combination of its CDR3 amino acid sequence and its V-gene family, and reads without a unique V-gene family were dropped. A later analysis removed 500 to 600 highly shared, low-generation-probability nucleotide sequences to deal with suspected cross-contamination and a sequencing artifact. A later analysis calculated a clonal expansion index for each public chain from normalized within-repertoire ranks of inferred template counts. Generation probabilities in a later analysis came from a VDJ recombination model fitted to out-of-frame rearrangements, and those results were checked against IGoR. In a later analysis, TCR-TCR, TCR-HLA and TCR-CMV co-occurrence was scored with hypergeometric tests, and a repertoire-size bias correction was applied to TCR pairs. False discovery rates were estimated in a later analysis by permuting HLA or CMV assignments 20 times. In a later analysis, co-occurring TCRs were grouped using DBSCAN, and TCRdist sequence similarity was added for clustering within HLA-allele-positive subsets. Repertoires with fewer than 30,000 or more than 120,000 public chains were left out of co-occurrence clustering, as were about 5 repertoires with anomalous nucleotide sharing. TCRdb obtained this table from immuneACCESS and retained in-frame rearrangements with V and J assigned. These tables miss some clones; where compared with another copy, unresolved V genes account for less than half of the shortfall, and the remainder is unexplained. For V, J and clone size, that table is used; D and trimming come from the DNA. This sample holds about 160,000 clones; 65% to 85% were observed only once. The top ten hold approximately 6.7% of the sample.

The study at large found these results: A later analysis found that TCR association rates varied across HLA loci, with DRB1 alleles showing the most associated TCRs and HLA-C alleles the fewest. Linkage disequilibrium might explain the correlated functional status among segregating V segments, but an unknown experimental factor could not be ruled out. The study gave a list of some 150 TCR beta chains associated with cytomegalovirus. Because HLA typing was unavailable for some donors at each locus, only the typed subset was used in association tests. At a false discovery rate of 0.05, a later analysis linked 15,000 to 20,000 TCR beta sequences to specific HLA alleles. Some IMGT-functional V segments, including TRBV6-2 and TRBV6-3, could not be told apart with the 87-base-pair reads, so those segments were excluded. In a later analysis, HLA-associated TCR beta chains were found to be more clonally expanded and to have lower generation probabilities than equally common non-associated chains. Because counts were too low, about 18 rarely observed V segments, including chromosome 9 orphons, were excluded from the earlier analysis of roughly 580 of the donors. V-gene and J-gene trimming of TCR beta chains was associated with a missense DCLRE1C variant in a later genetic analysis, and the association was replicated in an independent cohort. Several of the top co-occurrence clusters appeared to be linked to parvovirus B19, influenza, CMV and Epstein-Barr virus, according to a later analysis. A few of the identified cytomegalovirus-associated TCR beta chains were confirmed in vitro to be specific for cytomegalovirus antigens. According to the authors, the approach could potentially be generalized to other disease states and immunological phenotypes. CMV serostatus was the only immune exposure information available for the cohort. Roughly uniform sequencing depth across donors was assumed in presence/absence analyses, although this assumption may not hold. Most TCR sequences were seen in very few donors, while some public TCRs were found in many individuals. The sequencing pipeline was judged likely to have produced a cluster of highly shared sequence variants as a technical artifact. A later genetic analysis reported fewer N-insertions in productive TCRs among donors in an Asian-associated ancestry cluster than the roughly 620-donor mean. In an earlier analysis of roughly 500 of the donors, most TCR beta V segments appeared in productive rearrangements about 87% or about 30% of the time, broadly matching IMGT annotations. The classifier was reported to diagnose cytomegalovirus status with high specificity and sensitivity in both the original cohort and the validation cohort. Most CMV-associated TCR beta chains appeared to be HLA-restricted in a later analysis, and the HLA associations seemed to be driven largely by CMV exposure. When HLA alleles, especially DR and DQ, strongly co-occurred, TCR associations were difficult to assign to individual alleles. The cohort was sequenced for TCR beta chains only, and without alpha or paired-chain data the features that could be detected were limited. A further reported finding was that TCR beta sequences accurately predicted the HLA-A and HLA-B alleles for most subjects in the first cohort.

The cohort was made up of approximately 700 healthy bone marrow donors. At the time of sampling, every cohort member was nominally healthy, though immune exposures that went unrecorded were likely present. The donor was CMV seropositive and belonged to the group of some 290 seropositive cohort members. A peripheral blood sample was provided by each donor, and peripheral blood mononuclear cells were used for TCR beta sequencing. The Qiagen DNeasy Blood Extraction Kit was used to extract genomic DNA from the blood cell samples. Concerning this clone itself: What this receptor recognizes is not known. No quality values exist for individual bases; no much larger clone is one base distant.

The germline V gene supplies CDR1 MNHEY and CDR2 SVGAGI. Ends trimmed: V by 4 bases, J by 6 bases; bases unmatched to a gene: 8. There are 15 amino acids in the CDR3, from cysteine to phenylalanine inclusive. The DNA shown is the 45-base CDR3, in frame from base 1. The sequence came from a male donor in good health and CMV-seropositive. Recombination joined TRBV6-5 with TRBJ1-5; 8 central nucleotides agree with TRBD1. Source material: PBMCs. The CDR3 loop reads CASSSHSGGSQPQHF. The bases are TGTGCCAGCAGTTCCCATTCAGGGGGCTCTCAGCCCCAGCATTTT.